This T cell receptor (beta chain) was found in a study of T-cell memory formation after mild COVID-19. In its sample, this clonotype was seen a few times. V lost 0 bases and J lost 5; bases outside the gene matches: 3. In germline, CDR1 is ENHRY, CDR2 SYGVKD. The CDR3 extends over 14 amino acids. One entry per CDR3 protein, called by TCRdb with MiXCR from the 5' RACE reads. This table has 450,000 or so distinct CDR3 sequences, roughly 20% appearing once. The sample taken for sequencing was PBMCs or a T cell subset sorted from them (not recorded which). This sequence joins TRBV10-3 and TRBJ2-5; TRBD1 aligns across 7 bases. This receptor was obtained from an adult woman who had mild COVID-19 (a few samples of this study predate the infection). Cell type and time point are not known. In DNA, the CDR3 is TGTGCCATCAGTGAGTCACAGGGGACGGAGACCCAGTACTTC. Translated: CAISESQGTETQYF.